This T cell receptor (beta chain) was captured by sequencing in a study of blood T cell repertoires in COVID-19. Across the whole study: Sites in the United States, Italy and Spain provided acute and convalescent COVID-19 samples. From T cells, B-cell-depleted T cells, or PBMCs came the material, which was cDNA or gDNA.

Per the study methods: Estimated nucleated cell counts came from reference gene primer amplification. Sequencing was performed with immunoSEQ multiplex PCR; in TCRdb, only in-frame clones are kept and a portion is missing. The DNA was the basis for D and trimming; V, J and clone size are from that table. This table has 90,000 to 150,000 clones, 85% to 90% appearing once. The CDR3 is 16 residues long. With 0 bases removed from V and 5 bases from J, the gap between germline ends came to 18 bases. Germline-derived CDR1 and CDR2 are SGHNT and YYREEE (reference sequence). Sequencing was done on a sample of peripheral blood. The source of this sequence is a man at least 80 years old with acute or convalescent COVID-19. The chain employs TRBV5-4 and TRBJ2-7; tentatively, D is TRBD2 (7 bases). CDR3 DNA sequence: TGTGCCAGCAGCTTGGGGGGGCGGGAGAAAGGGAACGAGCAGTACTTC. It codes for CASSLGGREKGNEQYF. Supplemented by reference TRBV5-4 and TRBJ2-7, the full variable domain reads ETGVTQSPTHLIKTRGQQVTLRCSSQSGHNTVSWYQQALGQGPQFIFQYYREEENGRGNFPPRFSGLQFPNYSSELNVNALELDDSALYLCASSLGGREKGNEQYFGPGTRLTVT.